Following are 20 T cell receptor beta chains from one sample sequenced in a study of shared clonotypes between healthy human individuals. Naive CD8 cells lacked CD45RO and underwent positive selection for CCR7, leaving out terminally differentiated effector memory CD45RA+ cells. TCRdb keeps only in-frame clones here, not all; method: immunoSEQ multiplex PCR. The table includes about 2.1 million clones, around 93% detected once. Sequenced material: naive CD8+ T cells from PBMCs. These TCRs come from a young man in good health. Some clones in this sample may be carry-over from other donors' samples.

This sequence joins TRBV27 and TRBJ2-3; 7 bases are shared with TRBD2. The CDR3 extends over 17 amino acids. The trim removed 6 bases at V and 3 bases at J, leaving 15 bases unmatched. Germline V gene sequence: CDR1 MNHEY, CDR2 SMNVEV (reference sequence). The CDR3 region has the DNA TGTGCCAGCAGCATTTATCTGGTGGCTAGCGGTACAGATACGCAGTATTTT. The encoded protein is CASSIYLVASGTDTQYF.

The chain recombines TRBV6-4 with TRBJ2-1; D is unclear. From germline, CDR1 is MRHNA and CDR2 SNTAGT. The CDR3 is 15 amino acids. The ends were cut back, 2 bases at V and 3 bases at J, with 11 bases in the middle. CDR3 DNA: TGTGCCAGCAGTGACGGGCCGGGCGGCTACAATGAGCAGTTCTTC. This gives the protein CASSDGPGGYNEQFF.

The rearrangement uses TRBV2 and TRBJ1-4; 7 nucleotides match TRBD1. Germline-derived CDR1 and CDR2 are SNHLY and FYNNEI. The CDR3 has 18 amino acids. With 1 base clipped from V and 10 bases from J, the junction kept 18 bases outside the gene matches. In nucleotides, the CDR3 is TGTGCCAGCAGTGAAGGAATCCCCTTGTGGGACAGTGGCGGAAAACTGTTTTTT. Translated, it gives CASSEGIPLWDSGGKLFF.

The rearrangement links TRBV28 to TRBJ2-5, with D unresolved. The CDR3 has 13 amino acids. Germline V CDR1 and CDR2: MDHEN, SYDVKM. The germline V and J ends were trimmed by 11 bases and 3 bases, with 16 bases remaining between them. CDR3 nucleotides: TGTGCCGTAAAGACCCCGGCTAAAGAGACCCAGTACTTC. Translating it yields CAVKTPAKETQYF. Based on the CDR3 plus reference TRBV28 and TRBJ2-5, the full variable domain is DVKVTQSSRYLVKRTGEKVFLECVQDMDHENMFWYRQDPGLGLRLIYFSYDVKMKEKGDIPEGYSVSREKKERFSLILESASTNQTSMYLCAVKTPAKETQYFGPGTRLLVL.

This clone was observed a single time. The CDR3 DNA follows: TGTGCCAGCAGTTCAGGGTTGAAACCCGGGGAGCTGTTTTTT. It is translated as CASSSGLKPGELFF. V usage is TRBV27 and J usage is TRBJ2-2; tentative D call: TRBD1 (5 bases). The germline V gene encodes CDR1 MNHEY and CDR2 SMNVEV (reference sequence). Trimming removed 4 bases from V and 6 bases from J, with 12 bases in between. The CDR3 is 14 residues long.

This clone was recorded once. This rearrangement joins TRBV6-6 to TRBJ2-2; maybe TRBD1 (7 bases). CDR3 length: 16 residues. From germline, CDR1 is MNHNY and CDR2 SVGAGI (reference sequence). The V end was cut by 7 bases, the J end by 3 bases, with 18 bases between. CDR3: CASIRRGTVYTGELFF. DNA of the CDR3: TGTGCCAGCATCCGGAGGGGGACAGTTTACACCGGGGAGCTGTTTTTT.

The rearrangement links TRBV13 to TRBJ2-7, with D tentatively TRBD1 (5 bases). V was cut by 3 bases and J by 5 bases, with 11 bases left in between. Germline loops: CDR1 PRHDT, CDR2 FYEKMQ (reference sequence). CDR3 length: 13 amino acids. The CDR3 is CASSFLLGDEQYF. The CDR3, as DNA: TGTGCCAGCAGCTTTTTATTAGGGGACGAGCAGTACTTC.

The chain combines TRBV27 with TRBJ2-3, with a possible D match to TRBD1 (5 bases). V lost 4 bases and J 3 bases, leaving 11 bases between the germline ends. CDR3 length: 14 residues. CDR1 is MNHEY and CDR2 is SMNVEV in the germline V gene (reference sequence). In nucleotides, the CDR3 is TGTGCCAGCAGTTCTCGGACATTAACAGATACGCAGTATTTT. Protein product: CASSSRTLTDTQYF.

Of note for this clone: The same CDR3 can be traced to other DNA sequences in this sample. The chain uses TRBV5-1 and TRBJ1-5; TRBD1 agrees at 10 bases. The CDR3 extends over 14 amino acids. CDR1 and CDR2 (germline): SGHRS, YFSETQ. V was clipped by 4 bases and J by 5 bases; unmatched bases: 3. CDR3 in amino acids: CASSRTGGDQPQHF. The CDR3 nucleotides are TGCGCCAGCAGCCGGACAGGGGGTGATCAGCCCCAGCATTTT.

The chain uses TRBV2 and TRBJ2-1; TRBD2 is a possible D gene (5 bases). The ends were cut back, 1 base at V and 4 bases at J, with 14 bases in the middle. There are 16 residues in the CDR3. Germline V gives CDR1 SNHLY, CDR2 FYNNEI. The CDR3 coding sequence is TGTGCCAGCAGTGAAGGATTAGTAGGACTTTACAATGAGCAGTTCTTC. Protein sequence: CASSEGLVGLYNEQFF.

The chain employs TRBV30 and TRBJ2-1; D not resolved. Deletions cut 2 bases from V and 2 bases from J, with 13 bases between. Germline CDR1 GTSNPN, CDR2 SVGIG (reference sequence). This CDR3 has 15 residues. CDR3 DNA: TGTGCCTGGAGTTACGGATACATCCCCTACAATGAGCAGTTCTTC. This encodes CAWSYGYIPYNEQFF.

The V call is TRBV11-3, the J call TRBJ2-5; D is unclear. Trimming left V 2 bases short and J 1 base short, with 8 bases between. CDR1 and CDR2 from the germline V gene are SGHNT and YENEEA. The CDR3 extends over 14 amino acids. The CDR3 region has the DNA TGTGCCAGCAGCTTACTGGGATCCCAAGAGACCCAGTACTTC. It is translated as CASSLLGSQETQYF.

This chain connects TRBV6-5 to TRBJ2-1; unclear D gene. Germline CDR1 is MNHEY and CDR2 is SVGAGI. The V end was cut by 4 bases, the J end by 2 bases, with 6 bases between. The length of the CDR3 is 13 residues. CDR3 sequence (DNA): TGTGCCAGCAGTTCGTCCACCTACAATGAGCAGTTCTTC. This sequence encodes CASSSSTYNEQFF.

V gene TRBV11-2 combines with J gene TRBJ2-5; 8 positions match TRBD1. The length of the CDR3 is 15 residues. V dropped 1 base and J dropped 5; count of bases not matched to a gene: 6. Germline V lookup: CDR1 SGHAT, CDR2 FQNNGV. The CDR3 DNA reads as TGTGCCAGCAGCTTAGGGGCAGGGGGCGCGGAGACCCAGTACTTC. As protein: CASSLGAGGAETQYF.

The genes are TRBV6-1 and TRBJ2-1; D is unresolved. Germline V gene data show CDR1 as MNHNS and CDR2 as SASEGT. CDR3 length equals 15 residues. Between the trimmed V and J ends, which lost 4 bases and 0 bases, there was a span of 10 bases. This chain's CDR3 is CASSGSDFSYNEQFF. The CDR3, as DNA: TGTGCCAGCAGTGGTTCAGATTTCTCCTACAATGAGCAGTTCTTC.

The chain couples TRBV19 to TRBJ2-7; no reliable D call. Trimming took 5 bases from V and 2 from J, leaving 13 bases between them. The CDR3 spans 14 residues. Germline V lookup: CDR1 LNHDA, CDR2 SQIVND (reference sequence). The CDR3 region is CASSLKLGTYEQYF. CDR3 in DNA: TGTGCCAGTAGTCTGAAACTCGGCACCTACGAGCAGTACTTC.

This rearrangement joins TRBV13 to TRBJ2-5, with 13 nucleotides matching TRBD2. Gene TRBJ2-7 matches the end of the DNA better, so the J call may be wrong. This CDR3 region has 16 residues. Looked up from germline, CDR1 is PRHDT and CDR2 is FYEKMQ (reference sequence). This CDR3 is CASSPRTSGSGYEQYF. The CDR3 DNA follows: TGTGCCAGCAGCCCACGGACTAGCGGGAGTGGCTACGAGCAGTACTTC.

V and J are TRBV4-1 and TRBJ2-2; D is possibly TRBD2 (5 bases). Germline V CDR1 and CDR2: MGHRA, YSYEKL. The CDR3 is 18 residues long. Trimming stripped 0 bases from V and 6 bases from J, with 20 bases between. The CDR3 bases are TGCGCCAGCAGCCAAGACGTAGAGGGCCAGATAATAGCCGGGGAGCTGTTTTTT. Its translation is CASSQDVEGQIIAGELFF.

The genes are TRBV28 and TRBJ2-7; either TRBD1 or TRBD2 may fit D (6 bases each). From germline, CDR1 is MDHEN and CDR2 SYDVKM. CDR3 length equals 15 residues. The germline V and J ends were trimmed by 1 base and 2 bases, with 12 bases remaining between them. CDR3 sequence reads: CASSLLAGGAYEQYF. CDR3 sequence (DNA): TGTGCCAGCAGTTTATTGGCCGGGGGCGCCTACGAGCAGTACTTC.

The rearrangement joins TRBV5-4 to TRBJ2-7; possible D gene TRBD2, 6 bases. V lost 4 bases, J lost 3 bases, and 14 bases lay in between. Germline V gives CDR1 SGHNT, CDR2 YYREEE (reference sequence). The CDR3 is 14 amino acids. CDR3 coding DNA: TGTGCCAGCAGCATCGGGGGAGGTGGCTACGAGCAGTACTTC. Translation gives CASSIGGGGYEQYF.